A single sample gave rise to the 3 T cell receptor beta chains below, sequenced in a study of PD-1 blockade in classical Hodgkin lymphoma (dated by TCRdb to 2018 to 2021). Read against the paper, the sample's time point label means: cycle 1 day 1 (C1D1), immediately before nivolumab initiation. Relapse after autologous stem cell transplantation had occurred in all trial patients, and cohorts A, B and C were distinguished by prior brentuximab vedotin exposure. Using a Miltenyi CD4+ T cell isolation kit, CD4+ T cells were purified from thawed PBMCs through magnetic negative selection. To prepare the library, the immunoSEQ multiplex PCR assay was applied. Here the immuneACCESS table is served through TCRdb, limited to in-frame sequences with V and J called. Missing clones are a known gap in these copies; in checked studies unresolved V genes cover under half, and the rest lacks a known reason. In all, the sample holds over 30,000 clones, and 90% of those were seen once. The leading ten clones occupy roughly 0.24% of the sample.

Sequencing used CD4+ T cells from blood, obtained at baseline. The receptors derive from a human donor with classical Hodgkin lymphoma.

CDR3 nucleotides: TGTGCCAGCAGTGACTCAGGGACAGCGAAACTGTTTTTT. Protein product: CASSDSGTAKLFF. The rearrangement links TRBV28 to TRBJ1-4; 7 nucleotides line up with TRBD1. Losses at the gene ends were 5 bases for V and 11 bases for J; bases not matched to a gene: 8. Germline CDR1 and CDR2: MDHEN and SYDVKM. The CDR3 runs 13 residues.

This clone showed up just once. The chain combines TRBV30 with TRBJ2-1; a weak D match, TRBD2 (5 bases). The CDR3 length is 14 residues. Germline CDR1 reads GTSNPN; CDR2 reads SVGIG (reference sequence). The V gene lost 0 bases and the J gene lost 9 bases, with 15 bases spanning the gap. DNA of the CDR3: TGTGCCTGGAGTGTATGGCTCCAAGGGAGTGAGCAGTTCTTC. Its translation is CAWSVWLQGSEQFF. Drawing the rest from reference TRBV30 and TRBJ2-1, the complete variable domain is SQTIHQWPATLVQPVGSPLSLECTVEGTSNPNLYWYRQAAGRGLQLLFYSVGIGQISSEVPQNLSASRPQDRQFILSSKKLLLSDSGFYLCAWSVWLQGSEQFFGPGTRLTVL.

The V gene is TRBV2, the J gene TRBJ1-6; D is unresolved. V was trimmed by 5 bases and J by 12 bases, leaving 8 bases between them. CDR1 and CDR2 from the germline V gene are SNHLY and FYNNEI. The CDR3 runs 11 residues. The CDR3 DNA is TGTGCCAGCAGTACTAGTCAACCCCTCCACTTT. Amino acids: CASSTSQPLHF. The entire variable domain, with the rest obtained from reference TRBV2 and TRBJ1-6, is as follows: EPEVTQTPSHQVTQMGQEVILRCVPISNHLYFYWYRQILGQKVEFLVSFYNNEISEKSEIFDDQFSVERPDGSNFTLKIRSTKLEDSAMYFCASSTSQPLHFGNGTRLTVT.